This T cell receptor (beta chain) was sequenced for a study of tumor-infiltrating lymphocytes in primary liver carcinoma. In regard to this clonotype: The junction departs from the called germline gene at one end, perhaps through a read error.

The input was 500 ng total RNA; TCR beta cDNA was made from it with a constant-region primer. Slightly modified ARM-PCR served as the procedure for the TCR beta libraries. These libraries came from three rounds of nested multiplex PCR. A C-beta reverse primer was combined with TRBV1-TRBV30 forward primers in the first two PCR rounds, and each round had about 10 cycles. TCRdb re-called the multiplex PCR reads with MiXCR, one entry per CDR3 protein. The sample shows around 35,000 distinct CDR3 sequences, about 75% of them seen only once. Joint extraction of RNA and DNA used about 17-31 mg of bulk tissue that was unsorted. Surgeons treated the primary liver carcinoma of the patients by surgical resection. Germline V gene data show CDR1 as SGHTS and CDR2 as YDEGEE. This CDR3 spans 14 amino acids.

This clonotype was obtained from a man aged 35 to 55 with primary liver carcinoma and hepatitis B virus infection. Sequencing used tumor-adjacent normal liver tissue. J is TRBJ2-1 and V is TRBV5-8, with no clear D. The CDR3 DNA reads as TGTGCCAGCACCTTGGGAATAGTCTGGAATGAGCAGTTCTTC. As protein: CASTLGIVWNEQFF.